This record looks at one TCR beta chain sequence and its context. Use of 60 Vbeta and 13 Jbeta primers characterized the PCR. Some clones are missing from TCRdb's copy, which holds only in-frame ones; the method was immunoSEQ multiplex PCR. The sample has 110,000 or so clones, around 77% seen once; the top ten hold 5% to 5.5%. This sample is drawn from a study of cytomegalovirus exposure and HLA in healthy donors. In the study overall: A data release that came early held about 89 million unique TCRs from HLA-typed donors.

The CDR3 extends over 16 amino acids. Trimming removed 0 bases from V and 8 bases from J; junction bases left unmatched: 12. Germline V gene sequence: CDR1 GTSNPN, CDR2 SVGIG (reference sequence). The gene calls are TRBV30 and TRBJ2-1; 8 bases agree with TRBD2. The TCR was taken from a woman aged 30 to 39 in good health and CMV-seropositive. Sequencing was performed on PBMCs. CDR3 protein: CAWSVSFGRAVDEQFF. The CDR3 DNA reads as TGTGCCTGGAGTGTAAGTTTCGGGAGGGCCGTCGATGAGCAGTTCTTC.